The present TCR beta chain was sequenced within a study of cytomegalovirus exposure and HLA in healthy donors. The study ran its PCR with 60 Vbeta and 13 Jbeta primers. Libraries were prepared by immunoSEQ multiplex PCR; TCRdb keeps only in-frame clonotypes and omits some of them. This repertoire shows about 150,000 clones, 79% found once; its top ten account for 6.5%. The CDR3 totals 10 residues. The germline gives CDR1 DFQATT, CDR2 SNEGSKA (reference sequence). V lost 5 bases and J 5 bases, leaving 7 bases between the germline ends. V gene TRBV20-1 combines with J gene TRBJ2-7; tentatively, D is TRBD1 (5 bases). Source material: PBMCs. The TCR was taken from a man aged 40-49 years in good health and CMV-seropositive. In nucleotides, the CDR3 is TGCAGTGCTGGGGCTGACGAGCAGTACTTC. This sequence encodes CSAGADEQYF.